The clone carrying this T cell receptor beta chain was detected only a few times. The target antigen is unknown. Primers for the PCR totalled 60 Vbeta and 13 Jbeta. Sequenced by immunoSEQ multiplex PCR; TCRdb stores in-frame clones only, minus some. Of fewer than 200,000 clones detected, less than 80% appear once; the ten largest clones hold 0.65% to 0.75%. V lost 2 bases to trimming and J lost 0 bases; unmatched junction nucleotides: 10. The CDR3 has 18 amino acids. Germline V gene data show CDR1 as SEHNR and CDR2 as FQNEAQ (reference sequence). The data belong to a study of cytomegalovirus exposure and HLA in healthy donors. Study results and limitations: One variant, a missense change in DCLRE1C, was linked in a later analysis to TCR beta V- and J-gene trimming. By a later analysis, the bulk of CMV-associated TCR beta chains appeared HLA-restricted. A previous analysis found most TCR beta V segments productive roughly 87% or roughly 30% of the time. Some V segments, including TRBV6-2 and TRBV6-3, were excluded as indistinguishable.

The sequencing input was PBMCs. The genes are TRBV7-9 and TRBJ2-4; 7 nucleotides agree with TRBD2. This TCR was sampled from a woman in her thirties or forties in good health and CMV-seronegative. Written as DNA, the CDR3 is TGTGCCAGCAGCTTAAGGGGAGGGGCTACTCTAGCCAAAAACATTCAGTACTTC. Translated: CASSLRGGATLAKNIQYF.